This TCR beta chain appears in the sequencing data of a study of somatic mutations in cytotoxic T cells in rheumatoid arthritis. Study results and limitations: A single CD8+ clone exceeded 20% of CD8+ cells in 8 of 65 patients.

V shed 1 base and J shed 4 bases, with 16 bases lying between them. Germline V gene data show CDR1 as SEHNR and CDR2 as FQNEAQ (reference sequence). The CDR3 covers 17 residues. A remark on this clone: The antigen remains undetermined.

Libraries were prepared by immunoSEQ multiplex PCR; TCRdb keeps only in-frame clonotypes and omits some of them. Here the sample spans about 13,000 clones, 78% being singletons. Sequenced sample: CD8+ T cells sorted from blood. The TCR sequence derives from an adult with rheumatoid arthritis. The chain has TRBV7-9 and TRBJ2-2; D unresolved. As DNA, the CDR3 is TGTGCCAGCAGCTTAGAAGGTGCCGTATCTAGCACCGGGGAGCTGTTTTTT. Translation: CASSLEGAVSSTGELFF. The whole variable domain, remainder taken from reference TRBV7-9 and TRBJ2-2, is DTGVSQNPRHKITKRGQNVTFRCDPISEHNRLYWYRQTLGQGPEFLTYFQNEAQLEKSRLLSDRFSAERPKGSFSTLEIQRTEQGDSAMYLCASSLEGAVSSTGELFFGEGSRLTVL.